The 23 T cell receptor beta chains below come from one sample, sequenced in a study of memory CD4+ T cells and cytomegalovirus serostatus. The sort gate was single viable CD3+CD4+CD8-CD45RO+ cells for memory CD4+ T cells. Clones were sequenced by immunoSEQ multiplex PCR, and TCRdb holds only the in-frame ones, with some missing. The sample shows about 82,000 clones, less than 90% of them seen only once. Sample: memory CD4+ T cells from blood. The receptors stem from an adult in good health and CMV-seronegative.

The chain employs TRBV5-8 and TRBJ2-7, with D uncertain. Germline V lookup: CDR1 SGHTS, CDR2 YDEGEE. This CDR3 is built from 13 residues. Between the trimmed V and J ends, which lost 4 bases and 0 bases, there was a span of 8 bases. The CDR3 spells CASSGLNSYEQYF. The DNA of the CDR3 is TGTGCCAGCAGCGGTTTAAACTCCTACGAGCAGTACTTC.

This chain uses TRBV10-3 with TRBJ1-4; no clear D. The germline V gene encodes CDR1 ENHRY and CDR2 SYGVKD. V was clipped by 6 bases and J by 8 bases, with 13 bases between them. The CDR3 is made up of 13 amino acids. In DNA, the CDR3 is TGTGCCATCAGGAGTGGGGTAGAAGAAAAACTGTTTTTT. Its protein is CAIRSGVEEKLFF.

The genes are TRBV19 and TRBJ2-3, with 7 bases identical to TRBD1. V was clipped by 6 bases and J by 1 base; unmatched bases: 1. The germline V gene encodes CDR1 LNHDA and CDR2 SQIVND (reference sequence). This CDR3 spans 13 amino acids. The CDR3 DNA follows: TGTGCCAGTAGGGGGACAGGCACAGATACGCAGTATTTT. Translating gives CASRGTGTDTQYF.

This clone was seen a handful of times. The chain recombines TRBV30 with TRBJ1-1; D perhaps matches TRBD1 (5 bases). The CDR3 contains 14 residues. Germline V lookup: CDR1 GTSNPN, CDR2 SVGIG (reference sequence). With 3 bases removed from V and 5 bases from J, the gap between germline ends came to 16 bases. The CDR3, as DNA: TGTGCCTGGAGCTGGGGCAGTCGGGGGACTGAAGCTTTCTTT. This codes for CAWSWGSRGTEAFF.

The chain carries TRBV6-1 and TRBJ1-1, with D maybe TRBD1 (5 bases). CDR3 length equals 20 residues. V was cut by 2 bases and J by 0 bases, with 25 bases left in between. Germline V gives CDR1 MNHNS, CDR2 SASEGT. CDR3 bases: TGTGCCAGCAGTGAAATTCAAAGGGGACGGACCGCTAATATGAACACTGAAGCTTTCTTT. Its translation: CASSEIQRGRTANMNTEAFF.

V and J are TRBV19 and TRBJ2-7; 8 nucleotides line up with TRBD1. Per germline, CDR1 LNHDA and CDR2 SQIVND (reference sequence). Losses at the gene ends were 1 base for V and 7 bases for J; bases not matched to a gene: 9. The CDR3 extends over 15 amino acids. Here the CDR3 reads CASSIVPGGAEEQYF. The CDR3 DNA sequence: TGTGCCAGTAGTATAGTCCCAGGGGGCGCGGAAGAGCAGTACTTC.

The V gene is TRBV11-2, the J gene TRBJ1-1; TRBD1 is a possible D gene (5 bases). The CDR3 contains 15 residues. The germline V gene encodes CDR1 SGHAT and CDR2 FQNNGV. V lost 5 bases, J lost 0 bases, and 13 bases lay in between. The CDR3 is CASSPVRGLNTEAFF. The DNA for the CDR3 is TGTGCCAGCAGCCCCGTAAGGGGCCTGAACACTGAAGCTTTCTTT. The whole variable domain, remainder taken from reference TRBV11-2 and TRBJ1-1, is EAGVAQSPRYKIIEKRQSVAFWCNPISGHATLYWYQQILGQGPKLLIQFQNNGVVDDSQLPKDRFSAERLKGVDSTLKIQPAKLEDSAVYLCASSPVRGLNTEAFFGQGTRLTVV.

The chain recombines TRBV7-2 with TRBJ1-5, with D unresolved. The V and J ends lost 1 base and 0 bases respectively, with 7 bases between them. In germline, CDR1 is SGHTA, CDR2 FQGNSA. The CDR3 extends over 15 amino acids. The CDR3 sequence is CASSLVDNSNQPQHF. CDR3 in DNA: TGTGCCAGCAGCTTAGTTGACAATAGCAATCAGCCCCAGCATTTT.

The chain employs TRBV6-5 and TRBJ1-2, with 7 bases fitting TRBD1. From germline, CDR1 is MNHEY and CDR2 SVGAGI. The V gene end was trimmed by 7 bases and the J gene end by 8 bases; junction bases not matched to a gene: 16. The CDR3 covers 15 residues. The CDR3, as DNA: TGTGCCAGCATTCCGTTGTTAGGCAGGGGGAAAGGCTACACCTTC. Translating it yields CASIPLLGRGKGYTF.

This clone was counted only a few times. The CDR3 protein is CASRSIPGTEAFF. For the CDR3, the DNA is TGTGCCAGCCGATCTATTCCGGGGACTGAAGCTTTCTTT. The chain is built from TRBV27 and TRBJ1-1; D uncertain. Trimming removed 8 bases at V and 5 bases at J, with 15 bases between. From germline, CDR1 is MNHEY and CDR2 SMNVEV (reference sequence). The CDR3 is 13 residues long.

V and J are TRBV9 and TRBJ2-2; 7 positions match TRBD2. Germline V gene sequence: CDR1 SGDLS, CDR2 YYNGEE. The V and J ends lost 3 bases and 3 bases, in that order; junction bases with no gene match: 2. CDR3 length: 14 amino acids. The CDR3 nucleotides are TGTGCCAGCAGCGCTCGGGGGGACACCGGGGAGCTGTTTTTT. This translates into CASSARGDTGELFF.

This chain links TRBV7-8 with TRBJ2-7; D might be TRBD2 (6 bases). Germline values: CDR1 SGHVS, CDR2 FQNEAQ. V was clipped by 8 bases and J by 0 bases, with 8 bases between them. The CDR3 covers 12 residues. The CDR3 nucleotides are TGTGCCAGCGGGGGGTCCTCCTACGAGCAGTACTTC. Protein: CASGGSSYEQYF.

This clone has only one observation. The chain is built from TRBV5-4 and TRBJ2-3; TRBD2 agrees at 14 bases. Unmatched junction bases numbered 7, after V lost 4 bases and J lost 6 bases. Germline values: CDR1 SGHNT, CDR2 YYREEE (reference sequence). The CDR3 has 16 residues. The CDR3 region is CASSPRLAGGVDTQYF. CDR3 DNA: TGTGCCAGCAGCCCCAGACTAGCGGGGGGGGTCGATACGCAGTATTTT.

The chain combines TRBV5-5 with TRBJ2-5, with TRBD2 matching 7 bases. The germline V gene has CDR1 SGHKS and CDR2 YYEKEE (reference sequence). The length of the CDR3 is 17 residues. After removal of 3 bases from V and 3 bases from J, the junction contained 14 bases not matched to a gene. This CDR3 is CASSWSPGLVAEETQYF. The CDR3 bases are TGTGCCAGCAGCTGGAGCCCCGGACTAGTGGCGGAAGAGACCCAGTACTTC.

The chain carries TRBV7-2 and TRBJ1-5, with a possible D match to TRBD1 (5 bases). CDR3 length: 16 residues. Germline V gene lookup returns CDR1 SGHTA and CDR2 FQGNSA. Trimming took 5 bases from V and 1 from J, leaving 15 bases between them. The CDR3 coding sequence is TGTGCCAGCAGCCAAAATTCGGGACGGAGCAATCAGCCCCAGCATTTT. Translating gives CASSQNSGRSNQPQHF.

The rearrangement joins TRBV6-5 to TRBJ2-1, with 7 bases lining up with TRBD1. The CDR3 spans 15 residues. Germline CDR1 MNHEY, CDR2 SVGAGI. Trimming took 7 bases from V and 2 from J; bases not matched to a gene: 8. In DNA form, the CDR3 reads TGTGCCAGCAACGACAGGGAACGTCCCTACAATGAGCAGTTCTTC. This gives the protein CASNDRERPYNEQFF.

V gene TRBV10-1 combines with J gene TRBJ2-3; TRBD2 might be the D (5 bases). Trimming left V 2 bases short and J 4 bases short, with 19 bases between. The CDR3 runs 17 residues. Looked up from germline, CDR1 is WNHNN and CDR2 is SYGVQD (reference sequence). CDR3 sequence reads: CASSEVIGKTNSDTQYF. CDR3 sequence (DNA): TGCGCCAGCAGTGAGGTAATCGGGAAGACAAATTCAGATACGCAGTATTTT.

V is TRBV5-5 and J is TRBJ1-2; 8 nucleotides align to TRBD1. The germline CDR1 and CDR2 sequences are SGHKS and YYEKEE (reference sequence). This CDR3 is built from 14 residues. V lost 0 bases and J lost 5; bases outside the gene matches: 3. CDR3 loop: CASSLADRVYGYTF. The CDR3 DNA sequence: TGTGCCAGCAGCTTGGCGGACAGGGTATATGGCTACACCTTC.

This sequence joins TRBV7-9 and TRBJ1-2; 10 bases match TRBD1. This CDR3 is 19 amino acids long. V was pared by 5 bases and J by 7 bases, with 22 bases of the junction left unmatched. The germline CDR1 and CDR2 sequences are SEHNR and FQNEAQ (reference sequence). This CDR3 reads CASSRTMGTGDGRAGGYTF. The DNA for the CDR3 is TGTGCCAGCAGCCGGACGATGGGGACAGGGGACGGCCGGGCAGGTGGCTACACCTTC.

This clone was picked up one time. V and J are TRBV5-1 and TRBJ1-5; unclear D gene. Germline V CDR1 and CDR2: SGHRS, YFSETQ. This CDR3 is built from 15 residues. The germline V and J ends were trimmed by 2 bases and 4 bases, with 13 bases remaining between them. The CDR3 sequence: CASSLMGSGNQPQHF. CDR3 bases: TGCGCCAGCAGCTTAATGGGGTCGGGAAATCAGCCCCAGCATTTT.

V usage is TRBV11-1 and J usage is TRBJ1-1, with D tentatively TRBD1 (5 bases). Trimming pared 3 bases from V and 4 bases from J, leaving 9 bases between. CDR1 is SGHAT and CDR2 is FQDESV in the germline V gene (reference sequence). The CDR3 loop spans 13 amino acids. The CDR3 spells CASSFSGGTEAFF. The CDR3 DNA is TGTGCCAGCAGCTTCAGCGGGGGCACTGAAGCTTTCTTT. Using reference TRBV11-1 and TRBJ1-1 for the parts outside the CDR3, the full variable domain is EAEVAQSPRYKITEKSQAVAFWCDPISGHATLYWYRQILGQGPELLVQFQDESVVDDSQLPKDRFSAERLKGVDSTLKIQPAELGDSAMYLCASSFSGGTEAFFGQGTRLTVV.

The chain is built from TRBV12-5 and TRBJ2-5, with D tentatively TRBD1 or TRBD2 (5 bases each). CDR3 length: 12 residues. V was clipped by 8 bases and J by 7 bases, with 14 bases between them. Germline values: CDR1 LGHNT, CDR2 FRNRAP. This CDR3 is CASLVGGGTQYF. For the CDR3, the DNA is TGTGCTAGTCTGGTTGGGGGTGGGACCCAGTACTTC.

This clone was seen a handful of times. V usage is TRBV18 and J usage is TRBJ1-1; tentatively, D is TRBD1 (5 bases). Per germline, CDR1 KGHSH and CDR2 LQKENI. CDR3 length equals 13 residues. V lost 6 bases and J 2 bases, leaving 10 bases between the germline ends. In DNA, the CDR3 is TGTGCCAGCTCGGGGGAGGGTAACACTGAAGCTTTCTTT. Translation: CASSGEGNTEAFF.